A selection of T cell receptor beta chains follows, all from one sample in a study of T cells in Graves' hyperthyroidism and ophthalmopathy. TCRdb itself ran the multiplex PCR reads through MiXCR, one entry per CDR3 protein. The sample lists 660,000 or so distinct CDR3 sequences, less than 25% occurring once. Source material: blood. Source of these receptors: a man aged 30-40 years with Graves' ophthalmopathy. Each CDR3 is given with its conserved first and last residue.

J gene | V gene | CDR3 protein
TRBJ1-1 | TRBV12-3/TRBV12-4 | CASSPTGTVYTEAFF
TRBJ2-5 | TRBV28 | CASSLAWAEQETQYF
TRBJ1-1 | TRBV10-3 | CAISERQVIMNTEAFF
TRBJ2-5 | TRBV6-2/TRBV6-3 | CASTSTRETQYF
TRBJ1-2 | TRBV10-3 | CAISPGQDYNYGYTF
TRBJ2-7 | TRBV12-3/TRBV12-4 | CASSLEDEYEQYF
TRBJ2-3 | TRBV11-2 | CASSPRTSGSLTDTQYF
TRBJ2-3 | TRBV18 | CASSDTMGLVRTDTQYF
TRBJ1-2 | TRBV7-8 | CASSFNRGYGYTF
TRBJ1-5 | TRBV2 | CASSFRAADQPQHF
TRBJ2-4 | TRBV18 | CASSPSLRGNIQYF
TRBJ2-5 | TRBV18 | CASSQSGTEGETQYF
TRBJ2-5 | TRBV4-3 | CASSQDGGNQETQYF
TRBJ2-5 | TRBV2 | CASSERMQETQYF
TRBJ2-2 | TRBV7-3 | CASSSGGLGELFF
TRBJ1-1 | TRBV5-1 | CASSQGSVDTEAFF
TRBJ1-1 | TRBV18 | CASSPPVQGHTEAFF
TRBJ1-2 | TRBV24-1 | CATSTSGVYGYTF
TRBJ2-3 | TRBV11-2 | CASSLTGAAPDTQYF
TRBJ1-1 | TRBV10-3 | CAISEGGGTEAFF
TRBJ2-1 | TRBV27 | CASSSTSGNPYNEQFF
TRBJ2-3 | TRBV13 | CASSKDGSTTDTQYF
TRBJ2-7 | TRBV28 | CASSSLPRDRGYEQYF
TRBJ1-2 | TRBV5-6 | CASSLGGRFGGYTF
TRBJ2-7 | TRBV3-1 | CASSRSGDTYEQYF
TRBJ1-2 | TRBV6-2/TRBV6-3 | CASSYSWAARASF
TRBJ2-6 | TRBV20-1 | CSAPAGQVSGANVLTF
TRBJ2-3 | TRBV5-1 | CASRISPSGRLTDTQYF
TRBJ1-1 | TRBV5-1 | CASSLDPGLGTEAFF
TRBJ2-2 | TRBV3-1 | CASSTPLQDTGELFF
TRBJ1-1 | TRBV7-9 | CASSLGFGTRDTEAFF
TRBJ2-1 | TRBV30 | CAWSGQSYNEQFF
TRBJ2-2 | TRBV18 | CASSRQADTGELFF
TRBJ2-2 | TRBV10-2 | CASTPGQGGELFF
TRBJ1-2 | TRBV28 | CASSLRTSYGYTF
TRBJ2-7 | TRBV25-1 | CASSVLTGEATEQYF
TRBJ2-3 | TRBV9 | CASSVGSGTQYF
TRBJ2-5 | TRBV11-3 | CASSLVLQGGIQETQYF
TRBJ1-2 | TRBV16 | CASSPSQGGADGYTF
TRBJ2-7 | TRBV7-2 | CASSNFQGNEQYF
TRBJ2-1 | TRBV6-1 | CASTDVSEQFF
TRBJ1-3 | TRBV20-1 | CSATPGNTIYF
TRBJ1-6 | TRBV20-1 | CSARSTGKNSPLHF
TRBJ2-7 | TRBV6-1 | CASSELAGGSYEQYF
TRBJ1-2 | TRBV2 | CASSGLVNYGYTF
TRBJ2-7 | TRBV30 | CAWTSNSGYEQYF
TRBJ2-1 | TRBV6-5 | CASSYPAGGYNEQFF
TRBJ2-1 | TRBV6-2/TRBV6-3 | CASRSAGTSYNEQFF
TRBJ2-1 | TRBV5-6 | CASSLWTSGRTPANEQFF
TRBJ2-1 | TRBV4-1 | CASSIRDTYNEQFF
TRBJ1-5 | TRBV20-1 | CSARVATRQPQHF
TRBJ2-7 | TRBV6-2/TRBV6-3 | CASSRGQGAFSYEQYF
TRBJ1-1 | TRBV29-1 | CSVGQLQNTEAFF